This T cell receptor (beta chain) was identified in a study of shared clonotypes between healthy human individuals. Recent vaccinations or acute infections were absent in the healthy HIV-negative adult donors. Profiling relied on immunoSEQ multiplex PCR, and the TCRdb table lists in-frame clones only, not all of them. In the table there are approximately 2.5 million clones, around 90% of which are singletons. Trimming pared 0 bases from V and 4 bases from J, leaving 13 bases between. This CDR3 spans 15 amino acids. This chain links TRBV5-3 with TRBJ2-5; a possible D gene is TRBD1 (5 bases). TRBV5-3 is an open reading frame whose function is uncertain. This TCR derives from a man aged 18 to 30 in good health. The specimen sequenced was naive CD4+ T cells sorted from blood. Subset here: CD45RA+ positively selected. The CDR3 loop reads CARSLDRWALETQYF. The CDR3 DNA reads TGTGCCAGAAGCTTGGACAGGTGGGCCCTAGAGACCCAGTACTTC.